The 14 T cell receptor beta chains reported below all come from one sample, sequenced in a study of blood T cell repertoires in COVID-19. TCRdb keeps only in-frame clones here, not all; method: immunoSEQ multiplex PCR. Of about 250,000 clones in the sample, around 88% were seen once. The sample was peripheral blood. The receptor set was obtained from an elderly man with acute or convalescent COVID-19.

This clone was counted only a few times. V gene TRBV30 combines with J gene TRBJ1-2, with D maybe TRBD1 (5 bases). CDR3 length: 14 residues. V was cut by 0 bases and J by 3 bases, with 11 bases left in between. In germline, CDR1 is GTSNPN, CDR2 SVGIG (reference sequence). CDR3 sequence reads: CAWSVRGSDYGYTF. CDR3 DNA: TGTGCCTGGAGTGTACGGGGGTCTGACTATGGCTACACCTTC.

V and J are TRBV3-1 (or the pseudogene TRBV3-2) and TRBJ2-5; D is unclear. The CDR3 sequence is 14 residues long. The V gene lost 0 bases and the J gene lost 5 bases, with 10 bases spanning the gap. Germline CDR1 reads LGHDT; CDR2 reads YNNKEL (reference sequence). CDR3 DNA sequence: TGTGCCAGCAGCCAAGATATGTTCGTGGAGACCCAGTACTTC. This gives the protein CASSQDMFVETQYF.

This clone has only one observation. The chain couples TRBV9 to TRBJ1-6; perhaps TRBD1 as D (5 bases). This CDR3 is 14 amino acids long. Germline V gene lookup returns CDR1 SGDLS and CDR2 YYNGEE. The V gene lost 0 bases and the J gene lost 9 bases, with 10 bases spanning the gap. CDR3 coding DNA: TGTGCCAGCAGCGTAGGTGGGGCTGGTTCACCCCTCCACTTT. It yields the protein CASSVGGAGSPLHF.

V is TRBV28 and J is TRBJ2-7; perhaps TRBD1 as D (5 bases). The CDR3 contains 15 residues. V gave up 3 bases and J gave up 5 bases, with 17 bases separating them. In germline, CDR1 is MDHEN, CDR2 SYDVKM. The DNA of the CDR3 is TGTGCCAGCAGTTTGAGGCAGGGTGCAAAGCACGAGCAGTACTTC. It translates to CASSLRQGAKHEQYF.

The chain combines TRBV28 with TRBJ1-5; D gene uncertain. Trimming shortened V by 3 bases and J by 7 bases, and 16 bases separated the two germline ends. The CDR3 contains 15 residues. Germline V gene data show CDR1 as MDHEN and CDR2 as SYDVKM. CDR3 loop: CASSFKYPLDQPQHF. As DNA, the CDR3 is TGTGCCAGCAGTTTTAAGTACCCCCTAGACCAGCCCCAGCATTTT.

The genes are TRBV19 and TRBJ2-4, with unresolved D. Germline V gives CDR1 LNHDA, CDR2 SQIVND (reference sequence). The CDR3 is 13 amino acids. V was trimmed by 2 bases and J by 8 bases, leaving 10 bases between them. The CDR3 bases are TGTGCCAGTAGTATAACAACTGGAGACATTCAGTACTTC. It translates to CASSITTGDIQYF.

CDR3 in DNA: TGCAGTGCTAGTGGGGCGTCGACTAGTGGCAATGAGCAGTTCTTC. Residues: CSASGASTSGNEQFF. The chain links TRBV20-1 to TRBJ2-1; weak D call: TRBD2 (6 bases). Looked up from germline, CDR1 is DFQATT and CDR2 is SNEGSKA (reference sequence). V shed 3 bases and J shed 6 bases, with 18 bases lying between them. The CDR3 runs 15 residues.

CDR3 sequence reads: CASSQEITGGAGETQYF. The CDR3 nucleotides read TGTGCCAGCAGCCAAGAAATCACAGGGGGCGCAGGAGAGACCCAGTACTTC. V gene TRBV3-1 (or the pseudogene TRBV3-2) combines with J gene TRBJ2-5; 9 bases agree with TRBD1. The CDR3 totals 17 residues. Germline loops: CDR1 LGHDT, CDR2 YNNKEL (reference sequence). Trimming cost V 0 bases and J 4 bases; bases outside gene matches: 9.

The chain joins TRBV7-2 to TRBJ2-5, with TRBD2 identical over 8 bases. The CDR3 has 16 amino acids. CDR1 SGHTA and CDR2 FQGNSA come from the germline V gene. Trimming removed 3 bases from V and 5 bases from J; junction bases left unmatched: 11. The CDR3 DNA is TGTGCCAGCAGCTTTGTACTGGCGGGAGGAGGGGAGACCCAGTACTTC. Translating gives CASSFVLAGGGETQYF.

The chain has TRBV19 and TRBJ2-1; the D is unclear. Trimming shortened V by 3 bases and J by 0 bases, and 6 bases separated the two germline ends. The CDR3 sequence is 14 residues long. The germline V gene has CDR1 LNHDA and CDR2 SQIVND (reference sequence). The CDR3: CASSIGSSYNEQFF. The DNA for the CDR3 is TGTGCCAGTAGTATCGGTAGCTCCTACAATGAGCAGTTCTTC. The whole variable domain, remainder taken from reference TRBV19 and TRBJ2-1, is DGGITQSPKYLFRKEGQNVTLSCEQNLNHDAMYWYRQDPGQGLRLIYYSQIVNDFQKGDIAEGYSVSREKKESFPLTVTSAQKNPTAFYLCASSIGSSYNEQFFGPGTRLTVL.

This clone was counted between two and nine times. The rearrangement uses TRBV3-1 (or the pseudogene TRBV3-2) and TRBJ1-6; 9 bases are shared with TRBD1. The CDR3 has 14 amino acids. CDR1 LGHDT and CDR2 YNNKEL come from the germline V gene (reference sequence). The V and J ends lost 6 bases and 6 bases, in that order; junction bases with no gene match: 3. For the CDR3, the DNA is TGTGCCAGCAGACCGGGACAGGGTAATTCACCCCTCCACTTT. As protein: CASRPGQGNSPLHF.

CDR3 in amino acids: CASSHLKGRYPSIYNEQFF. Here the CDR3 DNA reads TGTGCCAGCAGCCACCTTAAAGGGAGATACCCATCAATCTACAATGAGCAGTTCTTC. This chain connects TRBV6-9 to TRBJ2-1, with D possibly being TRBD2 (5 bases). This CDR3 spans 19 amino acids. V was trimmed by 6 bases and J by 3 bases, leaving 27 bases between them. Germline V gives CDR1 MNHGY, CDR2 SVAAGI.

The V gene is TRBV3-1 (or the pseudogene TRBV3-2), the J gene TRBJ1-1; TRBD1 matches at 11 bases. There are 16 residues in the CDR3. From germline, CDR1 is LGHDT and CDR2 YNNKEL (reference sequence). V lost 0 bases, J lost 4 bases, and 4 bases stayed unmatched. CDR3: CASSQEGGTGGTEAFF. The CDR3 DNA reads as TGTGCCAGCAGCCAAGAGGGGGGGACAGGGGGCACTGAAGCTTTCTTT.

J is TRBJ2-3 and V is TRBV10-3; D tentatively fits TRBD1 or TRBD2 (6 bases each). Looked up from germline, CDR1 is ENHRY and CDR2 is SYGVKD. Trimming removed 6 bases at V and 2 bases at J, with 12 bases between. The CDR3 covers 14 residues. CDR3 region: CAIREGTLTDTQYF. DNA for the CDR3: TGTGCCATCAGGGAGGGGACACTCACAGATACGCAGTATTTT.